This is a list of T cell receptor beta chains from one sample in a study of T cells after yellow fever vaccination. MiXCR, applied by TCRdb to the 5' RACE reads, yields one record per CDR3 protein. The sample consists of about 300,000 distinct CDR3 sequences, about 4% of them appearing once. The material sequenced was PBMCs, taken 5 days after the yellow fever booster vaccination. Source of these receptors: a man in his late teens or twenties who received the YFV17D yellow fever vaccine. The CDR3 runs from the conserved cysteine through the conserved F or W. Fields, in order: J gene, V gene, D gene, clone size, CDR3 protein, CDR3 DNA. The D gene is left open where the match is weak. Some rows have no size entry. The others give once, few or many, or a class for an expanded clone.

TRBJ2-7 | TRBV6-5 | TRBD2 | - | CASSYVGGGAPREQYF | TGTGCCAGCAGTTATGTAGGCGGGGGAGCCCCTCGAGAGCAGTACTTC
TRBJ2-3 | TRBV7-6 | TRBD1 | few | CASSQQGLLGTQYF | TGTGCCAGCAGCCAACAGGGGCTTCTGGGTACGCAGTATTTT
TRBJ2-7 | TRBV29-1 | - | many | CSVEGSDNSRDYEQYF | TGCAGCGTTGAAGGGTCAGACAATTCCCGGGACTACGAGCAGTACTTC
TRBJ2-1 | TRBV18 | - | - | CASSVRAGGDEQFF | TGTGCCAGCTCAGTTAGAGCCGGTGGCGATGAGCAGTTCTTC
TRBJ2-5 | TRBV6-6 | - | - | CASTRTDRETQYF | TGTGCCAGCACCCGGACAGATCGAGAGACCCAGTACTTC
TRBJ2-3 | TRBV2 | TRBD1 | few | CASKPGQGPTDTQYF | TGTGCCAGCAAGCCGGGACAGGGGCCCACAGATACGCAGTATTTT
TRBJ1-6 | TRBV12-3/TRBV12-4 | - | few | CASSLSSGTKSPPLHF | TGTGCCAGCAGTTTGAGCTCCGGGACCAAGAGTCCACCCCTCCACTTT
TRBJ2-1 | TRBV6-2/TRBV6-3 | - | - | CASSLGGAGNNEQFF | TGTGCCAGCAGTCTAGGGGGCGCGGGGAACAATGAGCAGTTCTTC
TRBJ1-4 | TRBV5-1 | - | - | CASNEAGRPLEKLFF | TGCGCCAGCAATGAGGCGGGGCGACCGCTTGAAAAACTGTTTTTT
TRBJ2-5 | TRBV10-3 | - | many | CAISEPGEPQETQYF | TGTGCCATCAGTGAGCCGGGAGAGCCACAAGAGACCCAGTACTTC
TRBJ2-7 | TRBV7-2 | - | many | CASSFSYEQYF | TGTGCCAGCAGCTTCTCCTACGAGCAGTACTTC
TRBJ2-1 | TRBV6-6 | TRBD2 | few | CASSFLAGGLYNEQFF | TGTGCCAGCAGTTTTCTAGCGGGGGGACTCTACAATGAGCAGTTCTTC
TRBJ1-3 | TRBV29-1 | - | many | CSAGTSGNTIYF | TGCAGCGCAGGGACCTCTGGAAACACCATATATTTT
TRBJ2-3 | TRBV14 | - | - | CASSQDDSPSTDTQYF | TGTGCCAGCAGCCAAGATGACAGTCCTAGCACAGATACGCAGTATTTT
TRBJ2-1 | TRBV11-2 | TRBD1 | - | CASSPLGTGGVDEQFF | TGTGCCAGCAGCCCGCTTGGGACAGGGGGTGTCGATGAGCAGTTCTTC
TRBJ2-4 | TRBV28 | - | - | CASSRPVAKNIQYF | TGTGCCAGTTCCAGGCCGGTAGCCAAAAACATTCAGTACTTC
TRBJ1-1 | TRBV7-2 | - | many | CASSENPLKRAEAFF | TGTGCCAGCAGCGAAAATCCCTTAAAGAGGGCTGAAGCTTTCTTT
TRBJ1-6 | TRBV27 | - | many | CASSRGDGFRPLHF | TGTGCCAGCAGTCGGGGGGACGGCTTCAGACCCCTCCACTTT
TRBJ2-1 | TRBV4-2 | - | many | CASSQDHTGGPGEQFF | TGTGCCAGCAGCCAAGATCATACCGGAGGGCCCGGTGAGCAGTTCTTC
TRBJ1-2 | TRBV4-1 | - | many | CASSQDSGELYGYTF | TGCGCCAGCAGCCAAGATTCCGGCGAACTCTATGGCTACACCTTC
TRBJ1-1 | TRBV5-1 | TRBD1 | - | CASSPGGTGNTEAFF | TGCGCCAGCAGCCCCGGGGGGACAGGGAACACTGAAGCTTTCTTT
TRBJ1-1 | TRBV9 | - | - | CASSVGMLGNTEAFF | TGTGCCAGCAGCGTAGGTATGTTGGGTAACACTGAAGCTTTCTTT
TRBJ2-3 | TRBV29-1 | TRBD2 | few | CSVNVAGHTDTQYF | TGCAGCGTTAACGTAGCGGGGCACACAGATACGCAGTATTTT
TRBJ2-2 | TRBV15 | - | many | CATSRGTVNTGELFF | TGTGCCACCAGCAGAGGGACGGTAAACACCGGGGAGCTGTTTTTT
TRBJ2-3 | TRBV4-1 | TRBD2 | - | CASSQDPSGTSTDTQYF | TGCGCCAGCAGCCAAGATCCTAGCGGAACTAGCACAGATACGCAGTATTTT
TRBJ1-5 | TRBV3-2 | - | few | CASSQSKDGERPQHF | TGTGCCAGCAGCCAGAGTAAGGACGGGGAGAGACCCCAGCATTTT
TRBJ2-5 | TRBV4-3 | TRBD2 | - | CASSPSSGGAWETQYF | TGCGCCAGCAGCCCCTCTAGCGGGGGGGCCTGGGAGACCCAGTACTTC
TRBJ1-2 | TRBV5-1 | - | - | CASSFAGSYGYTF | TGCGCCAGCAGCTTCGCCGGGAGCTATGGCTACACCTTC
TRBJ2-1 | TRBV18 | - | many | CASSPGNEQFF | TGTGCCAGCTCCCCGGGTAATGAGCAGTTCTTC
TRBJ2-7 | TRBV5-1 | TRBD2 | - | CASSPGGALDYEQYF | TGCGCCAGCAGCCCGGGGGGGGCCCTCGACTACGAGCAGTACTTC
TRBJ2-3 | TRBV6-1 | - | - | CATWTPPSTDTQYF | TGTGCCACCTGGACACCCCCTAGCACAGATACGCAGTATTTT
TRBJ2-5 | TRBV7-8 | - | - | CASSLAGVIQETQYF | TGTGCCAGCAGCTTAGCGGGGGTGATCCAAGAGACCCAGTACTTC
TRBJ1-2 | TRBV9 | - | few | CASSGGTPYGYTF | TGTGCCAGCAGCGGGGGGACACCTTATGGCTACACCTTC
TRBJ2-7 | TRBV4-1 | - | few | CASSQVPLPGEQYF | TGCGCCAGCAGCCAGGTTCCGCTCCCCGGCGAGCAGTACTTC
TRBJ2-5 | TRBV29-1 | - | many | CSVPNQETQYF | TGCAGCGTTCCCAACCAAGAGACCCAGTACTTC
TRBJ1-2 | TRBV3-1 | - | few | CASSRQVGFGSGYTF | TGTGCCAGCAGCCGCCAGGTAGGATTCGGTAGCGGCTACACCTTC
TRBJ2-3 | TRBV9 | - | - | CASSVEGGEYTDTQYF | TGTGCCAGCAGCGTAGAGGGTGGGGAGTACACAGATACGCAGTATTTT
TRBJ2-1 | TRBV7-2 | - | many | CASRQGPGNEQFF | TGTGCCAGCAGGCAGGGTCCAGGAAATGAGCAGTTCTTC
TRBJ2-7 | TRBV6-5 | - | - | CASSYSVRELEGEQYF | TGTGCCAGCAGTTACTCAGTGAGGGAGCTTGAAGGCGAGCAGTACTTC
TRBJ1-5 | TRBV19 | - | few | CASTPRDGPYSNQPQHF | TGTGCCAGTACCCCGAGGGACGGTCCGTATAGCAATCAGCCCCAGCATTTT
TRBJ2-1 | TRBV7-3 | TRBD1 | - | CASSLQGVPYNEQFF | TGTGCCAGCAGCTTGCAGGGGGTCCCCTACAATGAGCAGTTCTTC
TRBJ2-3 | TRBV28 | TRBD2 | - | CASGRTSGGATDTQYF | TGTGCCAGCGGTCGGACTAGCGGGGGGGCGACAGATACGCAGTATTTT
TRBJ2-2 | TRBV11-2 | - | many | CASSFSATGSNTGELFF | TGTGCCAGCAGCTTTTCCGCGACAGGATCGAACACCGGGGAGCTGTTTTTT
TRBJ2-1 | TRBV20-1 | TRBD1 | few | CSARDTGTGGVLEQFF | TGCAGTGCTAGAGATACCGGGACAGGGGGTGTCCTTGAGCAGTTCTTC
TRBJ2-3 | TRBV10-2 | - | many | CASRRTPISTDTQYF | TGCGCCAGCAGGAGGACCCCTATCAGCACAGATACGCAGTATTTT
TRBJ2-1 | TRBV4-3 | TRBD2 | - | CASSQDRLAGVIEQFF | TGCGCCAGCAGCCAAGACCGCCTAGCGGGGGTAATTGAGCAGTTCTTC
TRBJ2-1 | TRBV5-1 | - | - | CASSLEQAVNEQFF | TGCGCCAGCAGCTTGGAGCAGGCGGTCAATGAGCAGTTCTTC
TRBJ2-7 | TRBV5-1 | - | many | CASSFREASYEQYF | TGCGCCAGCAGCTTCAGGGAGGCTTCCTACGAGCAGTACTTC
TRBJ2-1 | TRBV14 | TRBD2 | few | CASSRGLAQDEQFF | TGTGCCAGCAGCCGCGGACTAGCTCAGGATGAGCAGTTCTTC
TRBJ1-1 | TRBV4-2 | - | few | CASSQGTAQGTEAFF | TGTGCCAGCAGCCAAGGCACAGCCCAGGGGACTGAAGCTTTCTTT
TRBJ2-1 | TRBV18 | TRBD2 | many | CASSPPAPGGARNEQFF | TGTGCCAGCTCACCACCTGCCCCGGGGGGGGCTAGGAATGAGCAGTTCTTC
TRBJ2-3 | TRBV7-2 | TRBD2 | many | CASSPPTSGPGADTQYF | TGTGCCAGCAGCCCCCCGACTAGCGGCCCGGGAGCAGATACGCAGTATTTT
TRBJ1-1 | TRBV6-5 | - | - | CASSYTRTAVNEAFF | TGTGCCAGCAGTTACACCCGGACCGCCGTTAATGAAGCTTTCTTT